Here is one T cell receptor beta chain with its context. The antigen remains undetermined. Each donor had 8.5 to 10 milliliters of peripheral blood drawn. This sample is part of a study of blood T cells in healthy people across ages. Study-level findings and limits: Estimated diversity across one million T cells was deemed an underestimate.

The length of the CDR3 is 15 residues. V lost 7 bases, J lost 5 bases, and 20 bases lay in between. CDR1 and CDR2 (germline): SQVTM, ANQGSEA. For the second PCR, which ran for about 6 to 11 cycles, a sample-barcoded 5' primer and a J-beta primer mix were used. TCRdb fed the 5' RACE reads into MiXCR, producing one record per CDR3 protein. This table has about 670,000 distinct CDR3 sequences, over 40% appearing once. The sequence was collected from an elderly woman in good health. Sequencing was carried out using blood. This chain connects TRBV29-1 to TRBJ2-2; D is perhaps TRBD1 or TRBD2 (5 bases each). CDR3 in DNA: TGCAGCGCCACAAACGGGGCCCATGGAACCGGGGAGCTGTTTTTT. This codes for CSATNGAHGTGELFF.